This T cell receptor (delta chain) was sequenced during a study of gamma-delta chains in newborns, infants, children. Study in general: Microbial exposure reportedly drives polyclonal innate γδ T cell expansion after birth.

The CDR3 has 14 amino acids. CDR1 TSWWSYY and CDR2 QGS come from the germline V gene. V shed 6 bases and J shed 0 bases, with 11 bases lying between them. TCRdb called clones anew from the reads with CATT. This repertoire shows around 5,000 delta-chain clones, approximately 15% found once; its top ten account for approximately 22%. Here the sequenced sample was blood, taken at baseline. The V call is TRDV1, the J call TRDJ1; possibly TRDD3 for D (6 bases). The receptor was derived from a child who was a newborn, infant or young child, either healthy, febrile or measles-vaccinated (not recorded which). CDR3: CALGKGGNTDKLIF. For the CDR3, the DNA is TGTGCTCTTGGAAAGGGGGGGAACACCGATAAACTCATCTTT.